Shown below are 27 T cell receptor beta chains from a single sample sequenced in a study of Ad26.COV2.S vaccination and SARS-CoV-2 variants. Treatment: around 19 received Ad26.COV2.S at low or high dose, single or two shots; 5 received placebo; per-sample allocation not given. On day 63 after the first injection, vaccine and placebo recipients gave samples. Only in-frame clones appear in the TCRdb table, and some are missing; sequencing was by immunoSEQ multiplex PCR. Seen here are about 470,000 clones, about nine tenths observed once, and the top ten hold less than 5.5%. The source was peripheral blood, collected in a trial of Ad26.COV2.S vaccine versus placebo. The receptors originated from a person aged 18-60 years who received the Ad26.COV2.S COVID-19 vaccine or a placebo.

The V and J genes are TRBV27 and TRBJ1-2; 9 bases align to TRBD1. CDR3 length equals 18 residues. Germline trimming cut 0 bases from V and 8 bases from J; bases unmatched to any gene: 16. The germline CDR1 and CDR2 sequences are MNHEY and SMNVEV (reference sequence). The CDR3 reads CASSLSLQKTGGKGGYTF. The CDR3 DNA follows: TGTGCCAGCAGTTTATCTCTCCAAAAGACAGGGGGTAAAGGAGGCTACACCTTC.

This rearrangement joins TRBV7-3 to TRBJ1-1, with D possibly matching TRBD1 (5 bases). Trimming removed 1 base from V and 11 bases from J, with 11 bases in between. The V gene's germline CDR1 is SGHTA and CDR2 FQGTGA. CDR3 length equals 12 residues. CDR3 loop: CASSLRGGTAFF. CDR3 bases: TGTGCCAGCAGCTTAAGGGGAGGGACTGCTTTCTTT.

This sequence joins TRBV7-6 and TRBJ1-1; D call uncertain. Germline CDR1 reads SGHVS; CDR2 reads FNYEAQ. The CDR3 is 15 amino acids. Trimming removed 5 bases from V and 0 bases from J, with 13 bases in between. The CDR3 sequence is CASSPGRPMNTEAFF. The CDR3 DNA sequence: TGTGCCAGCAGCCCCGGACGCCCCATGAACACTGAAGCTTTCTTT.

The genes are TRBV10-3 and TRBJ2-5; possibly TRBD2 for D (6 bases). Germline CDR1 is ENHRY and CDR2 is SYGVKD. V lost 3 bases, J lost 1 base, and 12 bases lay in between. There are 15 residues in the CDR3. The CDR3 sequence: CAISDFTSSQETQYF. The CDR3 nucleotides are TGTGCCATCAGTGATTTTACTAGCAGCCAAGAGACCCAGTACTTC.

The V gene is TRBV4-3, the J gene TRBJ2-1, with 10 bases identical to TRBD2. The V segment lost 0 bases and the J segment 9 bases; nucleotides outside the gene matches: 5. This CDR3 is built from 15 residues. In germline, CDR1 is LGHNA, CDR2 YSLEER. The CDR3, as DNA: TGCGCCAGCAGCCAAGAGCTAGCGGGAGATGTTGAGCAGTTCTTC. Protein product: CASSQELAGDVEQFF.

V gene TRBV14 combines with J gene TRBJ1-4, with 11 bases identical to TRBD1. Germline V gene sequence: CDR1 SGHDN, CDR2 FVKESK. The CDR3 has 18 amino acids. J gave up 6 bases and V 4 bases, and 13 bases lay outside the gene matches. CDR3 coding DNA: TGTGCCAGCAGCCGCCGGGTTGGGACAGGGGGAAGCGATGAAAAACTGTTTTTT. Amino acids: CASSRRVGTGGSDEKLFF.

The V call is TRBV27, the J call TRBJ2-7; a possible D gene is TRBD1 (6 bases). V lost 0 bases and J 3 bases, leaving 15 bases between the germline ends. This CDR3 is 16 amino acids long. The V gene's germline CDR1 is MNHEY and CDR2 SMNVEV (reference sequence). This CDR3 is CASSLSGDTGNYEQYF. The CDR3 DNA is TGTGCCAGCAGTTTATCGGGGGACACGGGGAACTACGAGCAGTACTTC.

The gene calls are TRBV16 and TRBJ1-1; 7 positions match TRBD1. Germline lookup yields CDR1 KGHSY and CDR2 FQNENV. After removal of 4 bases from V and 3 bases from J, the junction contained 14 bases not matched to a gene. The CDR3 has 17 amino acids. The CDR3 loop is CASSPTGKPPVDTEAFF. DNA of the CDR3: TGTGCCAGCAGCCCGACAGGGAAACCCCCAGTGGACACTGAAGCTTTCTTT.

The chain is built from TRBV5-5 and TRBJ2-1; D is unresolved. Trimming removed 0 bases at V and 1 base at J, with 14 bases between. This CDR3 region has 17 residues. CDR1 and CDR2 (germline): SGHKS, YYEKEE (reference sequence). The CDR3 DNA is TGTGCCAGCAGCTTGGAGTTGGTAGCAGTATCCTACAATGAGCAGTTCTTC. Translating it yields CASSLELVAVSYNEQFF.

The CDR3 nucleotides read TGTGCCAGCTCACCATCGGATGAGCAGTTCTTC. Translated, it gives CASSPSDEQFF. The chain is built from TRBV18 and TRBJ2-1; D is uncertain. The ends were cut back, 2 bases at V and 8 bases at J, with 4 bases in the middle. In germline, CDR1 is KGHSH, CDR2 LQKENI. This CDR3 is 11 amino acids long.

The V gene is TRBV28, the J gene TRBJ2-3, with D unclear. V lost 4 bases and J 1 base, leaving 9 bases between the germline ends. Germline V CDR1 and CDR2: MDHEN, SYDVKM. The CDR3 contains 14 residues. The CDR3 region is CASSWAKGTDTQYF. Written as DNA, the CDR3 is TGTGCCAGCAGTTGGGCGAAAGGCACAGATACGCAGTATTTT.

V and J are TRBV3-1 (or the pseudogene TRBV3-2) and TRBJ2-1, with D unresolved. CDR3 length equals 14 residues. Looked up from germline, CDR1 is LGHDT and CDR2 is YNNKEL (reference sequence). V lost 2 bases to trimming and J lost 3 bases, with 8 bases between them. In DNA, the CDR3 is TGTGCCAGCAGCCAATTCCAAGTCTACAATGAGCAGTTCTTC. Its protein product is CASSQFQVYNEQFF.

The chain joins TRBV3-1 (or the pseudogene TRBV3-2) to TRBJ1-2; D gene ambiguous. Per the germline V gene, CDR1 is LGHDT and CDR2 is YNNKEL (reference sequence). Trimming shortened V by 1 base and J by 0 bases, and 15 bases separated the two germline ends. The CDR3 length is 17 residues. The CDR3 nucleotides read TGTGCCAGCAGCCAAGTGGTCCCCCAGATGTCTAACTATGGCTACACCTTC. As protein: CASSQVVPQMSNYGYTF.

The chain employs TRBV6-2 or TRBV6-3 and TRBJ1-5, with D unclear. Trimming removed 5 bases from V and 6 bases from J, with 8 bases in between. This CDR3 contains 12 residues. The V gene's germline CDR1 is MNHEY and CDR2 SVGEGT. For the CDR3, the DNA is TGTGCCAGCAGTGGAGGATCTCAGCCCCAGCATTTT. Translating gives CASSGGSQPQHF.

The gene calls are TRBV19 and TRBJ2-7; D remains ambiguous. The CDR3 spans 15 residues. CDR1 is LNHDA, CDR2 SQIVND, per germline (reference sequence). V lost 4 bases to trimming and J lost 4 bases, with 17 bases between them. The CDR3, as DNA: TGTGCCAGTAGTAATTCAGACTCCTACCAATACGAGCAGTACTTC. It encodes CASSNSDSYQYEQYF.

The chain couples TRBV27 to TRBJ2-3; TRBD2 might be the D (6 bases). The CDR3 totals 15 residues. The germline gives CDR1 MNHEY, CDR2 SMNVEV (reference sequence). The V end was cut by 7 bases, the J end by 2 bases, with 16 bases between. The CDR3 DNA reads TGTGCCAGCACTCCCATGGGCGGGAACACAGATACGCAGTATTTT. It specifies CASTPMGGNTDTQYF.

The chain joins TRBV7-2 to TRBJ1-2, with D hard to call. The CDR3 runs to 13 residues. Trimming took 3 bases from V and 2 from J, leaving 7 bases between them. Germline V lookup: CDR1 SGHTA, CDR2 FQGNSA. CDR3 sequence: CASSLRGNYGYTF. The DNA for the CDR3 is TGTGCCAGCAGCTTGCGGGGAAACTATGGCTACACCTTC.

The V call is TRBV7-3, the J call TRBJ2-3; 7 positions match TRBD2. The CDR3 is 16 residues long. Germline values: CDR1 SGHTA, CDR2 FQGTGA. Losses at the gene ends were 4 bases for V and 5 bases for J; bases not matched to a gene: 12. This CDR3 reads CASSSPKGRVEDTQYF. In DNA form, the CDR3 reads TGTGCCAGCAGCTCCCCCAAAGGGAGGGTGGAAGATACGCAGTATTTT.

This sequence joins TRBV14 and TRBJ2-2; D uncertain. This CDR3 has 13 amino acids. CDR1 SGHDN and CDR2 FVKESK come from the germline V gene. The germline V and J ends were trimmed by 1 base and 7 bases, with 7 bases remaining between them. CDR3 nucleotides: TGTGCCAGCAGCCAAGTAGGGCGCGGGGAGCTGTTTTTT. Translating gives CASSQVGRGELFF.

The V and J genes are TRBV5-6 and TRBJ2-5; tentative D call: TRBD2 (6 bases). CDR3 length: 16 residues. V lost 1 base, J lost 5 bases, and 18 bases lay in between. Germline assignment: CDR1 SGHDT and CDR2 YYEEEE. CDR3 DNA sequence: TGTGCCAGCAGCTTGTATCTGGGAGGCATGGGGGAGACCCAGTACTTC. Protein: CASSLYLGGMGETQYF.

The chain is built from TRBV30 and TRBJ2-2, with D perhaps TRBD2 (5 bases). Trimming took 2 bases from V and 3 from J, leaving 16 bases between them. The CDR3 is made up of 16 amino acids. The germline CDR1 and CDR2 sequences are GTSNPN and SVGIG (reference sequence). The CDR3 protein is CAWSPGVSGDTGELFF. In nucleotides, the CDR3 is TGTGCCTGGAGTCCCGGCGTCTCCGGGGACACCGGGGAGCTGTTTTTT.

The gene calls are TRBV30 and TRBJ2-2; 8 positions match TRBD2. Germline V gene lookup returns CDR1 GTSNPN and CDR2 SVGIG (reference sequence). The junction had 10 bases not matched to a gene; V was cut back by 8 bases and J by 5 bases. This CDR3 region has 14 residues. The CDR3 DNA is TGTGCCGGACCGGGACTAGTCCAGACCGGGGAGCTGTTTTTT. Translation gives CAGPGLVQTGELFF.

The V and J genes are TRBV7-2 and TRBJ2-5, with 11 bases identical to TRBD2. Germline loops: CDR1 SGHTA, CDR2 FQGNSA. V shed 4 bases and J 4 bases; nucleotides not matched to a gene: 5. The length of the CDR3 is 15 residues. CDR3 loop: CASSSGLAEGETQYF. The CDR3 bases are TGTGCCAGCAGCTCGGGACTAGCGGAGGGAGAGACCCAGTACTTC.

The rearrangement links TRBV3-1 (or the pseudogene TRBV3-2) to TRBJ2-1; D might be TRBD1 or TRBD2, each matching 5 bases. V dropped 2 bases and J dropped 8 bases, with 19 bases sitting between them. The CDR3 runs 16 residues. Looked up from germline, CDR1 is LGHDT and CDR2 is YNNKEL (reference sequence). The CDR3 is CASSQRETVMGDEQFF. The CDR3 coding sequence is TGTGCCAGCAGCCAAAGGGAGACAGTAATGGGGGATGAGCAGTTCTTC.

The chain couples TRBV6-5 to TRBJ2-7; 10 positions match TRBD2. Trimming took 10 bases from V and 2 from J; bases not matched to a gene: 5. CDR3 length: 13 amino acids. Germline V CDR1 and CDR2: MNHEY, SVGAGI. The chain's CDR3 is CATQTSGPYEQYF. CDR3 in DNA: TGTGCCACCCAGACTAGCGGGCCCTACGAGCAGTACTTC.

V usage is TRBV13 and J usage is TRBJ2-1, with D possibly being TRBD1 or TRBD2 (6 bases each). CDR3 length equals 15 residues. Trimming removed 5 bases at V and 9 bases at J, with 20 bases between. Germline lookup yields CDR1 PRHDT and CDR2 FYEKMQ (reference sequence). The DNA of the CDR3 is TGTGCCAGCAGCCCACAGCTAGGGGGGTATGGTGAGCAGTTCTTC. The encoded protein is CASSPQLGGYGEQFF.

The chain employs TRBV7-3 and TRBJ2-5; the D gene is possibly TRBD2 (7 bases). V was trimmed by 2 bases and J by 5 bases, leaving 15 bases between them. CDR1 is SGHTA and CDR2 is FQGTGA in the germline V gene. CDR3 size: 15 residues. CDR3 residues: CASSLGRGARETQYF. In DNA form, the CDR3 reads TGTGCCAGCAGCTTAGGACGGGGGGCTCGGGAGACCCAGTACTTC.